The next 14 T cell receptor beta chains were all read from a single sample in a study of shared clonotypes between healthy human individuals. Only CD45RO-negative cells positively selected for CCR7 counted as naive CD8 cells, so terminally differentiated effector memory CD45RA+ cells were excluded. Some clones are missing from TCRdb's copy, which holds only in-frame ones; the method was immunoSEQ multiplex PCR. The table has hundreds of thousands of clones, about 96% seen once. Sequencing used naive CD8+ T cells sorted from blood. Receptors were obtained from a man aged 30-40 years in good health.

The chain couples TRBV28 to TRBJ2-1, with D perhaps matching TRBD1 or TRBD2 (5 bases each). CDR3 length: 13 amino acids. From germline, CDR1 is MDHEN and CDR2 SYDVKM. The V and J ends lost 6 bases and 8 bases respectively, with 14 bases between them. CDR3 coding DNA: TGTGCCAGCAGCCGTGGGCTGGGGGATGAGCAGTTCTTC. As protein: CASSRGLGDEQFF.

The chain recombines TRBV11-1 with TRBJ2-7, with TRBD1 matching 7 bases. The CDR3 has 13 amino acids. In germline, CDR1 is SGHAT, CDR2 FQDESV (reference sequence). Germline trimming cut 6 bases from V and 5 bases from J; bases unmatched to any gene: 7. The CDR3 protein is CASSGTGVNEQYF. For the CDR3, the DNA is TGTGCCAGCAGTGGTACAGGGGTAAACGAGCAGTACTTC.

This clone occurred once. The chain combines TRBV28 with TRBJ1-1; D remains ambiguous. Germline lookup yields CDR1 MDHEN and CDR2 SYDVKM. V dropped 5 bases and J dropped 3 bases, with 10 bases sitting between them. The CDR3 totals 13 residues. CDR3 residues: CASSAYQYTEAFF. In DNA, the CDR3 is TGTGCCAGCAGTGCATACCAATACACTGAAGCTTTCTTT.

V and J are TRBV5-1 and TRBJ2-7, with D perhaps TRBD2 (6 bases). CDR3 length: 15 amino acids. V was shortened by 2 bases and J by 2 bases, with 14 bases between the two germline ends. Germline V gives CDR1 SGHRS, CDR2 YFSETQ. CDR3 in DNA: TGCGCCAGCAGCTTTAGTCGGGACTCCACCTACGAGCAGTACTTC. The encoded protein is CASSFSRDSTYEQYF. Looking up the rest from reference TRBV5-1 and TRBJ2-7 gives the full variable domain: KAGVTQTPRYLIKTRGQQVTLSCSPISGHRSVSWYQQTPGQGLQFLFEYFSETQRNKGNFPGRFSGRQFSNSRSEMNVSTLELGDSALYLCASSFSRDSTYEQYFGPGTRLTVT.

This clone was seen only once. V usage is TRBV27 and J usage is TRBJ2-7; D is uncertain. Trimming pared 6 bases from V and 3 bases from J, leaving 18 bases between. The CDR3 covers 15 residues. Per germline, CDR1 MNHEY and CDR2 SMNVEV (reference sequence). The CDR3 spells CASRPSDQGLYEQYF. The CDR3 DNA reads TGTGCCAGCAGACCCTCCGACCAAGGGCTCTACGAGCAGTACTTC.

This chain links TRBV5-1 with TRBJ2-3; TRBD2 matches at 11 bases. Germline CDR1 SGHRS, CDR2 YFSETQ. This CDR3 spans 16 amino acids. Trimming removed 2 bases from V and 2 bases from J; junction bases left unmatched: 4. The CDR3 region is CASSFRTSGYTDTQYF. The CDR3 DNA reads TGCGCCAGCAGCTTCCGGACTAGCGGGTACACAGATACGCAGTATTTT.

As regards this clone: One end of the junction is discordant with germline, which a read error may explain. This rearrangement joins TRBV29-1 to TRBJ2-7, with a tentative D call TRBD1 (5 bases). Germline CDR1 SQVTM, CDR2 ANQGSEA. The CDR3 totals 14 residues. As DNA, the CDR3 is TGCAGCGTTGGACTTAGGGGCCGCTCCCACGAGCAGTACTTC. The encoded protein is CSVGLRGRSHEQYF.

As concerns this clone: This sample also contains other DNA sequences that code for the same CDR3. The chain recombines TRBV5-1 with TRBJ2-2; no clear D gene. Trimming removed 3 bases at V and 2 bases at J, with 2 bases between. Per the germline V gene, CDR1 is SGHRS and CDR2 is YFSETQ. The CDR3 has 12 residues. CDR3 coding DNA: TGCGCCAGCAGCTCCAACACCGGGGAGCTGTTTTTT. This codes for CASSSNTGELFF.

This rearrangement joins TRBV7-8 to TRBJ2-1; the D is unclear. Germline values: CDR1 SGHVS, CDR2 FQNEAQ. Trimming left V 6 bases short and J 7 bases short, with 4 bases between. CDR3 length: 10 amino acids. In DNA, the CDR3 is TGTGCCAGCAGTGGAAATGAGCAGTTCTTC. Translating gives CASSGNEQFF.

The V gene is TRBV29-1, the J gene TRBJ2-7; 9 nucleotides match TRBD2. Germline V gene sequence: CDR1 SQVTM, CDR2 ANQGSEA. The CDR3 totals 13 residues. The V gene end was trimmed by 7 bases and the J gene end by 5 bases; junction bases not matched to a gene: 9. The CDR3 loop is CSAHSGSGNEQYF. CDR3 DNA sequence: TGCAGCGCACATAGCGGGAGCGGGAACGAGCAGTACTTC.

This chain joins TRBV7-6 and TRBJ2-2; a possible D gene is TRBD2 (6 bases). Germline CDR1 and CDR2: SGHVS and FNYEAQ. V lost 0 bases to trimming and J lost 11 bases, with 13 bases between them. The CDR3 is 14 amino acids. The CDR3: CASSLAFHGGELFF. CDR3 bases: TGTGCCAGCAGCTTAGCATTTCACGGGGGAGAGCTGTTTTTT. The whole variable domain, remainder taken from reference TRBV7-6 and TRBJ2-2, is GAGVSQSPRYKVTKRGQDVALRCDPISGHVSLYWYRQALGQGPEFLTYFNYEAQQDKSGLPNDRFSAERPEGSISTLTIQRTEQRDSAMYRCASSLAFHGGELFFGEGSRLTVL.

V and J are TRBV27 and TRBJ2-7, with 7 bases that match TRBD2. The CDR3 consists of 15 residues. CDR1 is MNHEY and CDR2 is SMNVEV in the germline V gene (reference sequence). The junction had 9 bases not matched to a gene; V was cut back by 4 bases and J by 3 bases. The CDR3 DNA sequence: TGTGCCAGCAGTTATTACGGGGGGTCCTTCTACGAGCAGTACTTC. It codes for CASSYYGGSFYEQYF.

The CDR3 protein is CAWSISGTTDTQYF. The CDR3 DNA reads as TGTGCCTGGAGTATCAGCGGGACCACAGATACGCAGTATTTT. J is TRBJ2-3 and V is TRBV30, with 7 bases matching TRBD2. The CDR3 is 14 residues long. Germline-derived CDR1 and CDR2 are GTSNPN and SVGIG (reference sequence). The trim removed 2 bases at V and 2 bases at J, leaving 4 bases unmatched. Full variable domain (remainder filled in from reference TRBV30 and TRBJ2-3): SQTIHQWPATLVQPVGSPLSLECTVEGTSNPNLYWYRQAAGRGLQLLFYSVGIGQISSEVPQNLSASRPQDRQFILSSKKLLLSDSGFYLCAWSISGTTDTQYFGPGTRLTVL.

This sequence joins TRBV29-1 and TRBJ2-1; 14 nucleotides match TRBD2. After removal of 1 base from V and 4 bases from J, the junction contained 6 bases not matched to a gene. CDR1 and CDR2 (germline): SQVTM, ANQGSEA. The CDR3 length is 17 residues. DNA for the CDR3: TGCAGCGTTGAAGGCCCGGGACTAGCGGGGGAATACAATGAGCAGTTCTTC. Translating gives CSVEGPGLAGEYNEQFF.